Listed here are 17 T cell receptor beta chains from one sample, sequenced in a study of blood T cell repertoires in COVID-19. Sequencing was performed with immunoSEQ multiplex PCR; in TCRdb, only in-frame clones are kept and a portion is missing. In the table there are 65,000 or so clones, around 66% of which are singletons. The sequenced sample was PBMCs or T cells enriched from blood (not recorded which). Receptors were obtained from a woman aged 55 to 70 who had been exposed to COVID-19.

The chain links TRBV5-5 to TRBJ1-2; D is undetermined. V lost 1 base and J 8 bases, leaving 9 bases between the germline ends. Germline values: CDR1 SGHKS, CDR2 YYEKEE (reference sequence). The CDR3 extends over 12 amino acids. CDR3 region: CASSLTAGGYTF. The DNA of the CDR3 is TGTGCCAGCAGCTTGACAGCGGGGGGCTACACCTTC.

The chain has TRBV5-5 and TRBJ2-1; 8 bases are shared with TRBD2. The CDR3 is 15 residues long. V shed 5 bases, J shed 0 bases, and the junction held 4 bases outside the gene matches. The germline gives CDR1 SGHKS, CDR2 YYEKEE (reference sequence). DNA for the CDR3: TGTGCCAGCAGGTTCGGGGGGGCCTCCTACAATGAGCAGTTCTTC. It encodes CASRFGGASYNEQFF.

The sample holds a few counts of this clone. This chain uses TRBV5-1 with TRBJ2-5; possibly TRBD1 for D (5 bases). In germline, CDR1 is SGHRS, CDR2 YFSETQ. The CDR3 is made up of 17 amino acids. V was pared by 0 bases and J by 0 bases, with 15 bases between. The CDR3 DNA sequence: TGCGCCAGCAGCTTGGCGCTGGTTAGGACATACCAAGAGACCCAGTACTTC. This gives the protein CASSLALVRTYQETQYF.

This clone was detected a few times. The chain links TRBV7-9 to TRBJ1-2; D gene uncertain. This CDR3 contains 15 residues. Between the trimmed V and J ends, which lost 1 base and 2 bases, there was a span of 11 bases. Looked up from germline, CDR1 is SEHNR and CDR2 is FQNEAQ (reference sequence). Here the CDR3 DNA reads TGTGCCAGCAGCTTAGACGGGGTAGGCAACTATGGCTACACCTTC. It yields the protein CASSLDGVGNYGYTF. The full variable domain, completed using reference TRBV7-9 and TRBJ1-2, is DTGVSQNPRHKITKRGQNVTFRCDPISEHNRLYWYRQTLGQGPEFLTYFQNEAQLEKSRLLSDRFSAERPKGSFSTLEIQRTEQGDSAMYLCASSLDGVGNYGYTFGSGTRLTVV.

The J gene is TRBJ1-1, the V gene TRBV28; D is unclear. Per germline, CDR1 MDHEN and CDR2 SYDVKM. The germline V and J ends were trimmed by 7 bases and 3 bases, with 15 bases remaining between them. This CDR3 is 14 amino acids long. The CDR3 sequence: CASKGRAPYTEAFF. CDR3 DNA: TGTGCCAGCAAAGGGCGGGCACCTTACACTGAAGCTTTCTTT.

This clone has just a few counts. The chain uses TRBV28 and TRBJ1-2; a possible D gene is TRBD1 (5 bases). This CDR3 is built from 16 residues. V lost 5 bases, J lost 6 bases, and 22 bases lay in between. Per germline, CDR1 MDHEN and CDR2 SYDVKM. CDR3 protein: CASSAGGTGFKDGYTF. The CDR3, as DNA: TGTGCCAGCAGTGCAGGTGGGACTGGATTTAAAGATGGCTACACCTTC.

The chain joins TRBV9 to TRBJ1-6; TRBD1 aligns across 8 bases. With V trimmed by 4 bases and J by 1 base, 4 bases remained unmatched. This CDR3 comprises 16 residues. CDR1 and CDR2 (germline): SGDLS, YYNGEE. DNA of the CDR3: TGTGCCAGCAGCACAGGGGGAGGATCCTATAATTCACCCCTCCACTTT. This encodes CASSTGGGSYNSPLHF.

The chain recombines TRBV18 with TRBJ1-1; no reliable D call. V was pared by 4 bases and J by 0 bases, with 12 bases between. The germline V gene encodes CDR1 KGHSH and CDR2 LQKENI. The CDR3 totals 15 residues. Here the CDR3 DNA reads TGTGCCAGCTCACGAAACCAGGCCATGAACACTGAAGCTTTCTTT. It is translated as CASSRNQAMNTEAFF.

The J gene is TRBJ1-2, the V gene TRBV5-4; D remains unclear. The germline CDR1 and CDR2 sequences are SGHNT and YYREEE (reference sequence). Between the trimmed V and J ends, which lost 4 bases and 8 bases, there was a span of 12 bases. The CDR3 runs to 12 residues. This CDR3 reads CASSVSAAGYTF. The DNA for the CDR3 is TGTGCCAGCAGCGTCAGCGCAGCGGGCTACACCTTC.

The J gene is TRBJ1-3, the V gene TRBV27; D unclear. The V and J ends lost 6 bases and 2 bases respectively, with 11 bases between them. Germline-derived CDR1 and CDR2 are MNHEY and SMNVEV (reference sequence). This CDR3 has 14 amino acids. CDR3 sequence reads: CASSLTSPGNTIYF. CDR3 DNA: TGTGCCAGCAGCCTAACTAGCCCTGGAAACACCATATATTTT.

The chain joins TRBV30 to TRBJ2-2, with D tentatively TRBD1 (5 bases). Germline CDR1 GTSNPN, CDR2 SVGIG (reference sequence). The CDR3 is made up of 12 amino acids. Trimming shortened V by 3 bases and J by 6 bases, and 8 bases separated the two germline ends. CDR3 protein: CAWSTGPGELFF. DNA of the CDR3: TGTGCCTGGAGCACAGGTCCCGGGGAGCTGTTTTTT.

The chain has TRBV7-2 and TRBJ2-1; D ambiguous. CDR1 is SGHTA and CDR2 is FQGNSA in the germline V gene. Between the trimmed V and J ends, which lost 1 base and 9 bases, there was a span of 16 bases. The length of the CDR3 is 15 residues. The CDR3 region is CASSLGLINRGEQFF. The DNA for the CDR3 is TGTGCCAGCAGCTTAGGGCTTATAAACCGAGGTGAGCAGTTCTTC.

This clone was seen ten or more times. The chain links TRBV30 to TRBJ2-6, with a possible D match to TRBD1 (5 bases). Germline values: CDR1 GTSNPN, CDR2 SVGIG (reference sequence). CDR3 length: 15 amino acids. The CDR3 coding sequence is TGTGCGGGGCCGGACGGCGGCTCTGGGGCCAACGTCCTGACTTTC. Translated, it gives CAGPDGGSGANVLTF. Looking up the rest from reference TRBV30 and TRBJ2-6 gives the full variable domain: SQTIHQWPATLVQPVGSPLSLECTVEGTSNPNLYWYRQAAGRGLQLLFYSVGIGQISSEVPQNLSASRPQDRQFILSSKKLLLSDSGFYLCAGPDGGSGANVLTFGAGSRLTVL.

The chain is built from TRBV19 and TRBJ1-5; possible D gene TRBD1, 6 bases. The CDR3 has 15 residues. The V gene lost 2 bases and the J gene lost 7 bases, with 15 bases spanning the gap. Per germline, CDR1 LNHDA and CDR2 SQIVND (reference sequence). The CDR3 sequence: CASSIRQQGTQPQHF. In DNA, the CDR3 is TGTGCCAGTAGTATACGACAACAGGGAACCCAGCCCCAGCATTTT.

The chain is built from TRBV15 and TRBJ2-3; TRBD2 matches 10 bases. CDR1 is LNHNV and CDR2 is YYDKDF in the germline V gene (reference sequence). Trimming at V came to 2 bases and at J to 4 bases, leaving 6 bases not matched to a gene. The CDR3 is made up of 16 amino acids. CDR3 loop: CATSRLPAGGPDTQYF. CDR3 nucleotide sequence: TGTGCCACCAGCAGACTACCAGCGGGGGGGCCAGATACGCAGTATTTT.

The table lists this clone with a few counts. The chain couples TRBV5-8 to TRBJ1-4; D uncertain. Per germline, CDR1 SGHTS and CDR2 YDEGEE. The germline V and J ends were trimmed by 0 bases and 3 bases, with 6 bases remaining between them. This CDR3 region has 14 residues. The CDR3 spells CASSLALPNEKLFF. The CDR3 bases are TGTGCCAGCAGCTTGGCCCTACCTAATGAAAAACTGTTTTTT.

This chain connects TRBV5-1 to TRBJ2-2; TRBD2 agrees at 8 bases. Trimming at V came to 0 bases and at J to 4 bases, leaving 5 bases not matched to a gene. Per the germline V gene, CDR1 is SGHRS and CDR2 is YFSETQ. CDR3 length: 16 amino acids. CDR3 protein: CASSLVGGGSTGELFF. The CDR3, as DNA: TGCGCCAGCAGCTTGGTCGGCGGGGGGAGCACCGGGGAGCTGTTTTTT.